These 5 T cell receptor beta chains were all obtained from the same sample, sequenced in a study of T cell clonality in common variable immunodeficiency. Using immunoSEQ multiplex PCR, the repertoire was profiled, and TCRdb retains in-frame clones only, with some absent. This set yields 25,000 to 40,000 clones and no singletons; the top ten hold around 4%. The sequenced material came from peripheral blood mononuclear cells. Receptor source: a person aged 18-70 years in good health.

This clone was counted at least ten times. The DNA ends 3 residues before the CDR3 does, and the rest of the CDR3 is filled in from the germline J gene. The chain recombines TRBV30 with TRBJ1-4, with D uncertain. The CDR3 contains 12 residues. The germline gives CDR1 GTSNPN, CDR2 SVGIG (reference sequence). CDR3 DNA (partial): TGTGCCTGGAGTCGGGTCCTTTCACCA. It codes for CAWSRVLSP. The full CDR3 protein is CAWSRVLSPLFF.

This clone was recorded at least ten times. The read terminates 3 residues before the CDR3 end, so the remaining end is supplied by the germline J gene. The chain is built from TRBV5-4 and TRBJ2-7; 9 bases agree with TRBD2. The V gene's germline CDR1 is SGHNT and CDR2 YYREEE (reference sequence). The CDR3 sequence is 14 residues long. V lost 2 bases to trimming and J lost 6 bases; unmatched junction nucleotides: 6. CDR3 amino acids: CASSFSGSVSEQYF. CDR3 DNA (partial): TGTGCCAGCAGCTTTAGCGGGAGTGTAAGCGAG.

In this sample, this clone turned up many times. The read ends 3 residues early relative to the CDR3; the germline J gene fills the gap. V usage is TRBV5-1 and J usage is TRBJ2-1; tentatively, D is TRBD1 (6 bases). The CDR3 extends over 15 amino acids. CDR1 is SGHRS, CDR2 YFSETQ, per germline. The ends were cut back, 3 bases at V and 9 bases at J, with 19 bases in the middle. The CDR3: CASSSPDSSVSEQFF. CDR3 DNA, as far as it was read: TGCGCCAGCAGCTCCCCGGACAGCAGTGTCTCTGAG.

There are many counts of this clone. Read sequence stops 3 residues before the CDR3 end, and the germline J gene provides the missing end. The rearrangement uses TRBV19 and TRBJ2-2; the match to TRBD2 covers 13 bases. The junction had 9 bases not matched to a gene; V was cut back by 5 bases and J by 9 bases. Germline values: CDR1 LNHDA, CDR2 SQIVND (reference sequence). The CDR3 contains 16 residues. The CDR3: CASSLQLAGGPRELFF. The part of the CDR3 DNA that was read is TGTGCCAGTAGTCTACAACTAGCGGGGGGGCCTAGGGAG.

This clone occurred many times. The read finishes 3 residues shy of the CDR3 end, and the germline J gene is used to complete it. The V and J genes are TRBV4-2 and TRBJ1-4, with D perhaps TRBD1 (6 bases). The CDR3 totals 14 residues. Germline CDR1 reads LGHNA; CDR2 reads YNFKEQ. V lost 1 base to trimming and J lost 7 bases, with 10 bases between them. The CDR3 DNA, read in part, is TGTGCCAGCAGCCAAGCAGGGGATAGTGAAAAA. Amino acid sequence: CASSQAGDSEK. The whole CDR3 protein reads CASSQAGDSEKLFF.